The following is a TCR beta chain sequence with its context. Its antigen is currently not known. No qualities accompany the bases; no much larger clone lies one base away. TCRbeta CDR3 regions were amplified from genomic DNA by means of the immunoSEQ Assay, a bias-controlled multiplex PCR. As for how the authors treated the data: The number of nucleated cells in each sample was estimated from the amplification of reference gene primers within the assay. To quantify the absolute abundance of each unique TCRbeta CDR3 rearrangement, sequence reads were collapsed and filtered. For each sample, productive Simpson clonality was calculated as the square root of Simpson's diversity index across productive rearrangements. The table comes from immuneACCESS by way of TCRdb, which keeps in-frame sequences with V and J called. Part of the clones is missing from these tables; in studies checked, under half for an unresolved V gene and the rest for unknown reasons. V and J calls and clone size come straight from that table; D and trimming were deduced from the DNA. This sample lists a few hundred thousand clones; 75% to 85% were detected once. In total, the top ten clones hold 3.5% to 5.5% of the sample.

This entry belongs to a study of blood T cell repertoires in COVID-19 (dated by TCRdb to about 2020). Some background on the complete study: Collaborator samples came from the United States, Italy and Spain and covered acute and convalescent phases of COVID-19. Where available, HLA class I and class II types were obtained from metadata supplied by the sample provider rather than from assay-based typing. The prospective study material was composed of cDNA or gDNA derived from T cells, B-cell-depleted T cells, or PBMCs. The sample metadata nearly always contained a de-identified subject ID, COVID-19 status, age in years and sex. A freely available public database, intended as a resource for researchers studying the immune response to SARS-CoV-2, is where the repertoires were released. The samples were drawn from the first 160 participants of the ongoing ImmuneRACE study and from some 1,300 subjects provided by 6 global collaborators. Deeply sampled blood TCRbeta repertoires from subjects exposed to, actively infected with, or recovered from COVID-19 were included in the dataset.

The research as a whole found: Clinical and demographic metadata were provided uncurated, with the amount varying by source and participant.

Enrolling through a virtual design, the prospective study's participants ranged in age from about 18 to 89 years and lived across 24 United States geographic areas. To assign participants to cohorts, the prospective study relied on clinical history that participants themselves reported in a screening survey and a study questionnaire. Mobile phlebotomists in the prospective study collected whole blood, serum and a nasopharyngeal or oropharyngeal swab from every participant. Participants in the prospective study had the option to provide additional blood draws and questionnaires over a roughly 2-month period. Prospective study blood samples were shipped either frozen or at room temperature before DNA extraction. From V the trimming removes 0 bases and from J it removes 2 bases, while the gene matches leave 3 bases of the junction unaccounted for. From cysteine to phenylalanine, the CDR3 is 15 amino acids long. Of the read, only the CDR3 DNA is kept; its 45 bases are in frame from base 1. CDR1 and CDR2 (SGHRS, YFSETQ) derive from the germline V gene.

This TCR was sampled from a man younger than 45 with acute COVID-19. In this chain, TRBV5-1 is recombined with TRBJ2-3, with 7 bases matching TRBD2. The source material was PBMCs or T cells enriched from blood (not recorded which). The CDR3 in this case is CASSLASGLTDTQYF. The sequenced DNA is TGCGCCAGCAGCTTGGCTAGCGGTCTCACAGATACGCAGTATTTT.